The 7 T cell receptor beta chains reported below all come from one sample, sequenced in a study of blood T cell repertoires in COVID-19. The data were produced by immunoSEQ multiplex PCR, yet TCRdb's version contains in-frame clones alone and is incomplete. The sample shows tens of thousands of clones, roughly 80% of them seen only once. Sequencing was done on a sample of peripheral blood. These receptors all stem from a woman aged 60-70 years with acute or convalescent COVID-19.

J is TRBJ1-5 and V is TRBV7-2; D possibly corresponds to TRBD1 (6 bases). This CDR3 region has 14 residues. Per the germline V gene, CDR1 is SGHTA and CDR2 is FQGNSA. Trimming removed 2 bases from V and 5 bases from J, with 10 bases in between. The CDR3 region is CASSLRTVDQPQHF. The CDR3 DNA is TGTGCCAGCAGCTTAAGGACAGTGGATCAGCCCCAGCATTTT.

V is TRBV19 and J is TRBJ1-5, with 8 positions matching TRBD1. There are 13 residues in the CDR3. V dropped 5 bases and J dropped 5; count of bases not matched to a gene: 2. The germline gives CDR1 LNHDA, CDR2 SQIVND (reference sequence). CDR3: CASSRTGHQPQHF. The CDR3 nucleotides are TGTGCCAGTAGTCGGACAGGGCATCAGCCCCAGCATTTT.

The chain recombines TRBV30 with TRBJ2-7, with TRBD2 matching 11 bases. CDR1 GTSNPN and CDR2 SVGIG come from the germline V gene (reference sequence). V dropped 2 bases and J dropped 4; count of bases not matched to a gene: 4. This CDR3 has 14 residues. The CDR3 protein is CAWSRASGRYEQYF. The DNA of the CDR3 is TGTGCCTGGAGTCGGGCTAGCGGGAGGTACGAGCAGTACTTC.

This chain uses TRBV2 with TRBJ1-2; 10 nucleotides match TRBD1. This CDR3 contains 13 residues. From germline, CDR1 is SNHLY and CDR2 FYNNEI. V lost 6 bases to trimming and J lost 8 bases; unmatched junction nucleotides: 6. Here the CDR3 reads CASSQGTGVGYTF. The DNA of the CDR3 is TGTGCCAGCAGCCAGGGGACAGGGGTAGGCTACACCTTC.

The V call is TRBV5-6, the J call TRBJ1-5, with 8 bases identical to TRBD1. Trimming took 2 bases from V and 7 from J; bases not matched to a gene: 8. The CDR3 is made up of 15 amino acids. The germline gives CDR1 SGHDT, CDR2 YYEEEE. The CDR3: CASSFSDRGGQPQHF. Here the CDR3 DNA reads TGTGCCAGCAGCTTCTCCGACAGGGGTGGACAGCCCCAGCATTTT.

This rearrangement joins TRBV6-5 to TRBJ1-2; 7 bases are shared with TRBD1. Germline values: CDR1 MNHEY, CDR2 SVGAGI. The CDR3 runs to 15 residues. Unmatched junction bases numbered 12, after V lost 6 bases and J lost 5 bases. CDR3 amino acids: CASSLGGANVYGYTF. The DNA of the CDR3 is TGTGCCAGCAGCCTAGGGGGCGCTAACGTGTATGGCTACACCTTC.

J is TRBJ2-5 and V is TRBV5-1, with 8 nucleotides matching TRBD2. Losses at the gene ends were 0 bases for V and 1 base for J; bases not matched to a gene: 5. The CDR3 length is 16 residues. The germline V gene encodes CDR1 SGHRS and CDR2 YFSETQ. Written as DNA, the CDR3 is TGCGCCAGCAGCTTGGGAAGCGGGAGCTCCCAAGAGACCCAGTACTTC. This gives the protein CASSLGSGSSQETQYF.